These 21 T cell receptor beta chains were all obtained from the same sample, sequenced in a study of cytomegalovirus exposure and HLA in healthy donors. PCR employed 60 Vbeta and 13 Jbeta primers. Assay: immunoSEQ multiplex PCR; the TCRdb copy retains only in-frame clones and omits some. This table has about 200,000 clones, about nine tenths appearing once. Input material: PBMCs. The receptors derive from a boy aged 2 to 9 in good health and CMV-seronegative.

The CDR3 here is CASSHMGLAGGPLYNEQFF. The CDR3 DNA sequence: TGTGCCAGCAGCCATATGGGACTAGCGGGAGGGCCCTTATACAATGAGCAGTTCTTC. The chain links TRBV14 to TRBJ2-1; 16 bases are a match to TRBD2. Unmatched junction bases numbered 9, after V lost 3 bases and J lost 4 bases. Germline V gene data show CDR1 as SGHDN and CDR2 as FVKESK. The CDR3 contains 19 residues.

This chain links TRBV19 with TRBJ2-1, with D possibly TRBD2 on 5 matching bases. The germline V gene encodes CDR1 LNHDA and CDR2 SQIVND (reference sequence). The V gene lost 3 bases and the J gene lost 5 bases, with 14 bases spanning the gap. The CDR3 has 15 amino acids. The CDR3 nucleotides read TGTGCCAGTAGTATCCTAGCTTCTATAGACAATGAGCAGTTCTTC. Amino acid sequence: CASSILASIDNEQFF.

This clone was seen just once. The chain is built from TRBV7-3 and TRBJ1-1; D might be TRBD1 (6 bases). The CDR3 contains 15 residues. CDR1 is SGHTA, CDR2 FQGTGA, per germline. Trimming took 1 base from V and 10 from J, leaving 19 bases between them. CDR3: CASSLRTGGREGAFF. Here the CDR3 DNA reads TGTGCCAGCAGCTTAAGGACGGGGGGCCGGGAGGGAGCTTTCTTT.

The chain is built from TRBV6-5 and TRBJ1-6; no clear D gene. This CDR3 is built from 15 residues. Trimming left V 4 bases short and J 0 bases short, with 7 bases between. Per the germline V gene, CDR1 is MNHEY and CDR2 is SVGAGI. CDR3 in amino acids: CASSFASSYNSPLHF. In DNA, the CDR3 is TGTGCCAGCAGTTTCGCCAGCTCCTATAATTCACCCCTCCACTTT.

V is TRBV7-9 and J is TRBJ1-1; the match to TRBD1 covers 7 bases. The CDR3 has 17 amino acids. After removal of 0 bases from V and 0 bases from J, the junction contained 7 bases not matched to a gene. Germline-derived CDR1 and CDR2 are SEHNR and FQNEAQ (reference sequence). The CDR3 reads CASSLAPGTAMNTEAFF. DNA for the CDR3: TGTGCCAGCAGCTTAGCGCCAGGGACAGCCATGAACACTGAAGCTTTCTTT. The variable domain in full, completed from reference TRBV7-9 and TRBJ1-1, reads DTGVSQNPRHKITKRGQNVTFRCDPISEHNRLYWYRQTLGQGPEFLTYFQNEAQLEKSRLLSDRFSAERPKGSFSTLEIQRTEQGDSAMYLCASSLAPGTAMNTEAFFGQGTRLTVV.

This chain connects TRBV9 to TRBJ2-2, with 11 positions matching TRBD1. The V and J ends lost 4 bases and 5 bases, in that order; junction bases with no gene match: 7. In germline, CDR1 is SGDLS, CDR2 YYNGEE. The CDR3 is made up of 16 amino acids. Here the CDR3 DNA reads TGTGCCAGCAGCCCGGGACAGGGGGTGATTACCGGGGAGCTGTTTTTT. Translating it yields CASSPGQGVITGELFF.

The chain joins TRBV5-1 to TRBJ2-7, with TRBD2 identical over 14 bases. Trimming at V came to 4 bases and at J to 0 bases, leaving 9 bases not matched to a gene. The germline CDR1 and CDR2 sequences are SGHRS and YFSETQ. The CDR3 has 18 residues. The CDR3 DNA is TGCGCCAGCAGCCCTGGACTAGCGGGGGGTCAGAGCTCCTACGAGCAGTACTTC. It translates to CASSPGLAGGQSSYEQYF. Together with reference TRBV5-1 and TRBJ2-7, the CDR3 gives the full variable domain: KAGVTQTPRYLIKTRGQQVTLSCSPISGHRSVSWYQQTPGQGLQFLFEYFSETQRNKGNFPGRFSGRQFSNSRSEMNVSTLELGDSALYLCASSPGLAGGQSSYEQYFGPGTRLTVT.

This clone was observed once. The V call is TRBV15, the J call TRBJ2-2, with TRBD2 as a possible D gene (6 bases). The CDR3 runs 15 residues. V was pared by 0 bases and J by 7 bases, with 12 bases between. Germline assignment: CDR1 LNHNV and CDR2 YYDKDF (reference sequence). The CDR3 loop is CATSREGGVIGELFF. For the CDR3, the DNA is TGTGCCACCAGCAGAGAAGGAGGGGTAATCGGGGAGCTGTTTTTT.

The chain joins TRBV5-4 to TRBJ2-5; a possible D gene is TRBD2 (5 bases). CDR1 SGHNT and CDR2 YYREEE come from the germline V gene (reference sequence). Deletions cut 2 bases from V and 5 bases from J, with 10 bases between. The CDR3 is 13 amino acids. The CDR3 region is CASSFGNLETQYF. DNA for the CDR3: TGTGCCAGCAGCTTCGGGAATTTGGAGACCCAGTACTTC.

The chain recombines TRBV19 with TRBJ1-1, with 7 bases that match TRBD1. This CDR3 region has 12 residues. Trimming at V came to 6 bases and at J to 4 bases, leaving 2 bases not matched to a gene. Germline CDR1 is LNHDA and CDR2 is SQIVND (reference sequence). The CDR3 here is CASRYRGTEAFF. The CDR3 nucleotides read TGTGCCAGTAGATACAGGGGCACTGAAGCTTTCTTT.

V gene TRBV6-5 combines with J gene TRBJ2-7, with 7 bases fitting TRBD1. The CDR3 covers 13 residues. The ends lost 6 bases at V and 6 bases at J; junction bases unmatched: 8. Germline CDR1 MNHEY, CDR2 SVGAGI. CDR3 nucleotide sequence: TGTGCCAGCAGACCCGGACAGGCCCCCGAGCAGTACTTC. This codes for CASRPGQAPEQYF.

V gene TRBV6-5 combines with J gene TRBJ2-7; 12 nucleotides agree with TRBD2. The junction had 3 bases not matched to a gene; V was cut back by 6 bases and J by 3 bases. Germline V gene lookup returns CDR1 MNHEY and CDR2 SVGAGI. The CDR3 covers 14 residues. The CDR3 spells CASRTSGGLYEQYF. The CDR3 DNA is TGTGCCAGCAGGACTAGCGGGGGTCTCTACGAGCAGTACTTC.

The rearrangement links TRBV9 to TRBJ2-3; D uncertain. From germline, CDR1 is SGDLS and CDR2 YYNGEE. V lost 6 bases and J lost 4, with 15 bases in between. The CDR3 contains 14 residues. DNA for the CDR3: TGTGCCAGCACTGAAATGTCTTCGGCAGATACGCAGTATTTT. It codes for CASTEMSSADTQYF.

The chain couples TRBV4-1 to TRBJ1-4; D is possibly TRBD1 (5 bases). V was pared by 0 bases and J by 4 bases, with 9 bases between. Germline V lookup: CDR1 MGHRA, CDR2 YSYEKL. This CDR3 has 15 amino acids. CDR3 loop: CASSQEGLGNEKLFF. The CDR3 DNA follows: TGCGCCAGCAGCCAAGAGGGACTGGGTAATGAAAAACTGTTTTTT.

The rearrangement joins TRBV6-1 to TRBJ2-1; 12 bases align to TRBD2. The CDR3 loop spans 15 amino acids. Germline V gene data show CDR1 as MNHNS and CDR2 as SASEGT. Germline trimming cut 4 bases from V and 6 bases from J; bases unmatched to any gene: 4. CDR3: CASSASGRAFNEQFF. Written as DNA, the CDR3 is TGTGCCAGCAGTGCTAGCGGGAGGGCCTTCAATGAGCAGTTCTTC.

The chain recombines TRBV2 with TRBJ1-5; D uncertain. The V end was cut by 6 bases, the J end by 7 bases, with 13 bases between. This CDR3 is built from 13 residues. CDR1 SNHLY and CDR2 FYNNEI come from the germline V gene. The CDR3 DNA reads TGTGCCAGCAGCCTCGCCCCGGGACAGCCCCAGCATTTT. This codes for CASSLAPGQPQHF. Together with reference TRBV2 and TRBJ1-5, the CDR3 gives the full variable domain: EPEVTQTPSHQVTQMGQEVILRCVPISNHLYFYWYRQILGQKVEFLVSFYNNEISEKSEIFDDQFSVERPDGSNFTLKIRSTKLEDSAMYFCASSLAPGQPQHFGDGTRLSIL.

This chain connects TRBV6-1 to TRBJ2-3; D is perhaps TRBD2 (6 bases). Germline values: CDR1 MNHNS, CDR2 SASEGT. V lost 6 bases and J lost 5, with 12 bases in between. The CDR3 runs to 13 residues. The CDR3 protein is CASRIPGGDTQYF. As DNA, the CDR3 is TGTGCCAGCAGGATCCCCGGGGGAGATACGCAGTATTTT.

This chain connects TRBV10-3 to TRBJ1-2; 7 nucleotides line up with TRBD1. CDR3 size: 15 residues. With 7 bases clipped from V and 4 bases from J, the junction kept 12 bases outside the gene matches. The germline V gene has CDR1 ENHRY and CDR2 SYGVKD. The CDR3 reads CAINIQGQPLYGYTF. CDR3 sequence (DNA): TGTGCCATCAACATACAGGGACAGCCTCTCTATGGCTACACCTTC.

The chain uses TRBV2 and TRBJ2-2; weak D call: TRBD2 (7 bases). Germline CDR1 is SNHLY and CDR2 is FYNNEI. V lost 6 bases and J lost 5, with 13 bases in between. The CDR3 sequence is 14 residues long. Here the CDR3 DNA reads TGTGCCAGCAGGGGGGGGCTGGGGACCGGGGAGCTGTTTTTT. This codes for CASRGGLGTGELFF. The full variable domain, its missing parts supplied by reference TRBV2 and TRBJ2-2, is EPEVTQTPSHQVTQMGQEVILRCVPISNHLYFYWYRQILGQKVEFLVSFYNNEISEKSEIFDDQFSVERPDGSNFTLKIRSTKLEDSAMYFCASRGGLGTGELFFGEGSRLTVL.

This rearrangement joins TRBV9 to TRBJ2-1; 8 bases map to TRBD2. Trimming at V came to 0 bases and at J to 5 bases, leaving 10 bases not matched to a gene. CDR3 length: 17 amino acids. The V gene's germline CDR1 is SGDLS and CDR2 YYNGEE. In nucleotides, the CDR3 is TGTGCCAGCAGCGTAGGACTTGCGGCGGGAGGCGACAATGAGCAGTTCTTC. This translates into CASSVGLAAGGDNEQFF. Full variable domain (remainder filled in from reference TRBV9 and TRBJ2-1): DSGVTQTPKHLITATGQRVTLRCSPRSGDLSVYWYQQSLDQGLQFLIQYYNGEERAKGNILERFSAQQFPDLHSELNLSSLELGDSALYFCASSVGLAAGGDNEQFFGPGTRLTVL.

This clone was seen a few times. This chain joins TRBV7-9 and TRBJ2-7, with TRBD1 matching 9 bases. V dropped 5 bases and J dropped 5; count of bases not matched to a gene: 10. The CDR3 is 15 residues long. Per germline, CDR1 SEHNR and CDR2 FQNEAQ (reference sequence). The CDR3 DNA is TGTGCCAGCAGCCTGGGGACAGGGACACTAAACGAGCAGTACTTC. Translating gives CASSLGTGTLNEQYF.